Presented here are 23 T cell receptor beta chains from one specimen sequenced in a study of T cell responses to AZD1222 COVID-19 vaccine. TCRdb's table, derived via immunoSEQ multiplex PCR, lists solely in-frame clones and lacks some. This table has around 130,000 clones, around nine tenths appearing once. The sequenced sample was peripheral blood, obtained on day 0 of AZD1222 vaccination. These receptors all come from an adult in good health.

The chain is built from TRBV5-1 and TRBJ2-7; D not resolved. This CDR3 contains 12 residues. V shed 6 bases and J shed 0 bases, with 7 bases lying between them. CDR1 is SGHRS, CDR2 YFSETQ, per germline. CDR3 in DNA: TGCGCCAGCAAGGCGGCCTCCTACGAGCAGTACTTC. This codes for CASKAASYEQYF.

The chain's CDR3 is CASSLAGTNTEAFF. The CDR3 coding sequence is TGCGCCAGCAGCTTGGCCGGGACAAACACTGAAGCTTTCTTT. The rearrangement joins TRBV5-1 to TRBJ1-1; a weak D match, TRBD1 (6 bases). Between the trimmed V and J ends, which lost 0 bases and 2 bases, there was a span of 8 bases. There are 14 residues in the CDR3. Germline CDR1 and CDR2: SGHRS and YFSETQ. The full variable domain, its missing parts supplied by reference TRBV5-1 and TRBJ1-1, is KAGVTQTPRYLIKTRGQQVTLSCSPISGHRSVSWYQQTPGQGLQFLFEYFSETQRNKGNFPGRFSGRQFSNSRSEMNVSTLELGDSALYLCASSLAGTNTEAFFGQGTRLTVV.

This sequence joins TRBV10-3 and TRBJ2-2; 11 nucleotides match TRBD1. J was trimmed by 4 bases and V by 11 bases; bases with no gene match: 9. Germline V gene data show CDR1 as ENHRY and CDR2 as SYGVKD. The CDR3 runs 15 residues. CDR3 coding DNA: TGTGCCGCCTCTTCAGGACAGGGGGCCACCGGGGAGCTGTTTTTT. Protein sequence: CAASSGQGATGELFF.

Comment on this clone: The germline gene is not matched at one end of the junction; a read error may be the cause. CDR3 nucleotide sequence: TGTGCCTGGAGTGTCGGCTTCCAGCTTACGGTTTTT. This translates into CAWSVGFQLTVF. J is TRBJ2-2 and V is TRBV30; no firm D call. The CDR3 covers 12 residues. CDR1 is GTSNPN, CDR2 SVGIG, per germline (reference sequence).

The rearrangement uses TRBV15 and TRBJ1-4, with D possibly being TRBD1 (5 bases). Deletions cut 3 bases from V and 4 bases from J, with 9 bases between. Germline assignment: CDR1 LNHNV and CDR2 YYDKDF (reference sequence). The CDR3 runs to 14 residues. The CDR3 sequence: CATSSQTVNEKLFF. The CDR3 coding sequence is TGTGCCACCAGCAGTCAGACAGTTAATGAAAAACTGTTTTTT.

CDR3 in DNA: TGTGCGGCGGGGGGAACCCCCGCCTACGAGCAGTACTTC. Translation: CAAGGTPAYEQYF. This chain uses TRBV28 with TRBJ2-7; 8 bases are shared with TRBD2. Germline-derived CDR1 and CDR2 are MDHEN and SYDVKM. CDR3 length: 13 residues.

The chain uses TRBV4-2 and TRBJ1-1; unclear D gene. The germline V gene encodes CDR1 LGHNA and CDR2 YNFKEQ. Trimming pared 0 bases from V and 2 bases from J, leaving 10 bases between. CDR3 length equals 15 residues. The CDR3 here is CASSQDEERNTEAFF. The CDR3 DNA follows: TGTGCCAGCAGCCAAGATGAGGAGAGAAACACTGAAGCTTTCTTT.

The chain is built from TRBV18 and TRBJ2-7, with D hard to call. Germline CDR1 KGHSH, CDR2 LQKENI. The V end was cut by 3 bases, the J end by 5 bases, with 5 bases between. The CDR3 contains 11 residues. CDR3 bases: TGTGCCAGCTCACCGATAGACGAGCAGTACTTC. Its protein product is CASSPIDEQYF.

The V call is TRBV5-5, the J call TRBJ2-3; a weak D match, TRBD1 (7 bases). The V and J ends lost 5 bases and 5 bases respectively, with 27 bases between them. This CDR3 has 18 amino acids. CDR1 is SGHKS and CDR2 is YYEKEE in the germline V gene (reference sequence). Here the CDR3 reads CASSKIWRDRVRIDTQYF. The CDR3 DNA is TGTGCCAGCAGTAAAATTTGGAGGGACAGAGTAAGGATAGATACGCAGTATTTT.

This clone has just one count. The chain links TRBV27 to TRBJ1-2; a possible D gene is TRBD1 (5 bases). Trimming shortened V by 4 bases and J by 2 bases, and 8 bases separated the two germline ends. This CDR3 has 13 amino acids. The germline V gene encodes CDR1 MNHEY and CDR2 SMNVEV (reference sequence). CDR3 DNA: TGTGCCAGCAGTTCACAGGAGAACTATGGCTACACCTTC. It specifies CASSSQENYGYTF.

The CDR3 loop is CASSETFYEQYF. As DNA, the CDR3 is TGTGCCAGCAGCGAAACTTTCTACGAGCAGTACTTC. This chain joins TRBV7-9 and TRBJ2-7, with no clear D. The germline V and J ends were trimmed by 5 bases and 3 bases, with 8 bases remaining between them. Germline CDR1 is SEHNR and CDR2 is FQNEAQ (reference sequence). The CDR3 totals 12 residues. The full variable domain, its missing parts supplied by reference TRBV7-9 and TRBJ2-7, is DTGVSQNPRHKITKRGQNVTFRCDPISEHNRLYWYRQTLGQGPEFLTYFQNEAQLEKSRLLSDRFSAERPKGSFSTLEIQRTEQGDSAMYLCASSETFYEQYFGPGTRLTVT.

This chain connects TRBV18 to TRBJ2-2; D tentatively fits TRBD1 or TRBD2 (5 bases each). The CDR3 is 14 residues long. CDR1 KGHSH and CDR2 LQKENI come from the germline V gene. V gave up 1 base and J gave up 4 bases, with 7 bases separating them. CDR3 DNA sequence: TGTGCCAGCTCACCACAGGGACCCACCGGGGAGCTGTTTTTT. It yields the protein CASSPQGPTGELFF.

By sample share, this clone is medium-sized. The gene calls are TRBV7-8 and TRBJ1-1, with unresolved D. Germline CDR1 SGHVS, CDR2 FQNEAQ. The CDR3 has 16 amino acids. Trimming cost V 1 base and J 0 bases, with 12 bases left between them. This CDR3 reads CASSLGLAKLNTEAFF. Written as DNA, the CDR3 is TGTGCCAGCAGCTTAGGTTTAGCCAAGTTGAACACTGAAGCTTTCTTT.

A few counts support this clone. The chain recombines TRBV19 with TRBJ1-2; 9 bases fit TRBD1. The germline V gene encodes CDR1 LNHDA and CDR2 SQIVND (reference sequence). Trimming took 6 bases from V and 2 from J; bases not matched to a gene: 10. CDR3 length: 16 amino acids. The CDR3 coding sequence is TGTGCCAGTAGCTTACAGGGGGCCCTCGGCAACTATGGCTACACCTTC. It encodes CASSLQGALGNYGYTF.

This clone was counted only a few times. The V gene is TRBV6-5, the J gene TRBJ1-3, with D possibly matching TRBD1 (5 bases). Per germline, CDR1 MNHEY and CDR2 SVGAGI. Trimming removed 5 bases from V and 0 bases from J, with 11 bases in between. This CDR3 region has 15 residues. The CDR3 here is CASSRQRDSGNTIYF. The CDR3 DNA reads TGTGCCAGCAGTCGACAGCGAGACTCTGGAAACACCATATATTTT.

V is TRBV6-4 and J is TRBJ1-5, with 8 nucleotides matching TRBD1. With V trimmed by 3 bases and J by 4 bases, 5 bases remained unmatched. Germline CDR1 reads MRHNA; CDR2 reads SNTAGT. This CDR3 is 15 amino acids long. Here the CDR3 DNA reads TGTGCCAGCAGTGAGAAACAGGGGGGGAATCAGCCCCAGCATTTT. The encoded protein is CASSEKQGGNQPQHF.

This clone was detected only a few times. J is TRBJ2-7 and V is TRBV18; the D gene could be TRBD1 or TRBD2 (6 bases each). The CDR3 sequence is 14 residues long. Deletions cut 1 base from V and 2 bases from J, with 9 bases between. Germline V gene sequence: CDR1 KGHSH, CDR2 LQKENI. The CDR3 reads CASSPQGGTYEQYF. The CDR3, as DNA: TGTGCCAGCTCACCACAGGGGGGAACCTACGAGCAGTACTTC.

V usage is TRBV12-3 or TRBV12-4 and J usage is TRBJ2-5; D uncertain. This CDR3 has 11 amino acids. Trimming cost V 4 bases and J 7 bases, with 7 bases left between them. In DNA form, the CDR3 reads TGTGCCAGCAGTTCAGTTGTGACCCAGTACTTC. It translates to CASSSVVTQYF.

The chain employs TRBV25-1 and TRBJ1-5; TRBD1 matches at 9 bases. CDR3 length: 15 residues. V trimming: 4 bases; J trimming: 8 bases; junction bases outside the gene matches: 9. Germline CDR1 and CDR2: MGHDK and SYGVNS. CDR3 coding DNA: TGTGCCAGCAGTGCCCAGACAGGGGGAGTTGAGCCCCAGCATTTT. Protein sequence: CASSAQTGGVEPQHF.

The gene calls are TRBV7-8 and TRBJ1-1; weak D call: TRBD1 (5 bases). Germline V lookup: CDR1 SGHVS, CDR2 FQNEAQ. There are 17 residues in the CDR3. V gave up 0 bases and J gave up 0 bases, with 14 bases separating them. CDR3 sequence reads: CASSLARGRLMNTEAFF. The CDR3 coding sequence is TGTGCCAGCAGCTTAGCGCGGGGCAGACTTATGAACACTGAAGCTTTCTTT.

The gene calls are TRBV29-1 and TRBJ1-2; the D gene is possibly TRBD1 (5 bases). This CDR3 is built from 13 residues. Trimming cost V 1 base and J 6 bases, with 12 bases left between them. Germline CDR1 and CDR2: SQVTM and ANQGSEA. The CDR3 nucleotides read TGCAGCGTTGAAGTTCACGGGGCAAATGGCTACACCTTC. Protein product: CSVEVHGANGYTF.

The rearrangement uses TRBV30 and TRBJ1-3; D gene unclear. The germline V and J ends were trimmed by 0 bases and 8 bases, with 11 bases remaining between them. This CDR3 is built from 13 residues. Germline lookup yields CDR1 GTSNPN and CDR2 SVGIG (reference sequence). Here the CDR3 reads CAWSVRRPDTIYF. CDR3 coding DNA: TGTGCCTGGAGTGTACGGAGGCCGGACACCATATATTTT.

The V and J genes are TRBV4-3 and TRBJ2-2; D remains ambiguous. The CDR3 runs 15 residues. CDR1 and CDR2 from the germline V gene are LGHNA and YSLEER. V dropped 3 bases and J dropped 2 bases, with 10 bases sitting between them. The CDR3 DNA reads TGCGCCAGCAGCCATGTGACGGGTAACACCGGGGAGCTGTTTTTT. It specifies CASSHVTGNTGELFF.